The present entry profiles one T cell receptor beta chain with its context. This record comes from a study of control samples from healthy donors and cancer patients. Some clones are missing from TCRdb's copy, which holds only in-frame ones; the method was immunoSEQ multiplex PCR. The table shows around 93,000 clones, with around 88% occurring only once. CDR3 length equals 14 residues. The germline gives CDR1 SNHLY, CDR2 FYNNEI. With V trimmed by 8 bases and J by 7 bases, 11 bases remained unmatched. The chain carries TRBV2 and TRBJ2-5; 9 positions match TRBD1. Sequenced sample: blood. The receptor was derived from a man aged 25-45 years in good health. CDR3 nucleotide sequence: TGTGCCAGCCGGACAGGGGCGCCGGGGGGGACCCAGTACTTC. This encodes CASRTGAPGGTQYF. The whole variable domain, filled in from reference TRBV2 and TRBJ2-5, reads EPEVTQTPSHQVTQMGQEVILRCVPISNHLYFYWYRQILGQKVEFLVSFYNNEISEKSEIFDDQFSVERPDGSNFTLKIRSTKLEDSAMYFCASRTGAPGGTQYFGPGTRLLVL.